This TCR beta chain was identified during a study of blood T cell repertoires in COVID-19. The wider study: PBMCs, B-cell-depleted T cells, or T cells were the source of the cDNA or gDNA that made up the material.

Seattle's enrolled individuals joined amid active infection and were then monitored longitudinally. Trimming shortened V by 1 base and J by 4 bases, and 8 bases separated the two germline ends. The germline gives CDR1 LNHDA, CDR2 SQIVND (reference sequence). This CDR3 has 13 amino acids. In the original workflow: Amplified reference gene primers provided the basis for estimating nucleated cell counts. Sequenced by immunoSEQ multiplex PCR; TCRdb stores in-frame clones only, minus some. That table supplies the V and J calls and clone size; D and trimming were determined from the DNA. Counted here are roughly 500,000 clones, 75% to 90% occurring once; the ten biggest clones make up around 0.95%. This clone was counted a few times.

The J gene is TRBJ2-7, the V gene TRBV19; D is possibly TRBD1 (5 bases). This sequence originates from a man between 18 and 35 years old with COVID-19, enrolled during active disease. Sequenced: peripheral blood. CDR3 DNA sequence: TGTGCCAGTAGTATAGCTAGGGGTTACGAGCAGTACTTC. The encoded protein is CASSIARGYEQYF. Using reference TRBV19 and TRBJ2-7 for the parts outside the CDR3, the full variable domain is DGGITQSPKYLFRKEGQNVTLSCEQNLNHDAMYWYRQDPGQGLRLIYYSQIVNDFQKGDIAEGYSVSREKKESFPLTVTSAQKNPTAFYLCASSIARGYEQYFGPGTRLTVT.